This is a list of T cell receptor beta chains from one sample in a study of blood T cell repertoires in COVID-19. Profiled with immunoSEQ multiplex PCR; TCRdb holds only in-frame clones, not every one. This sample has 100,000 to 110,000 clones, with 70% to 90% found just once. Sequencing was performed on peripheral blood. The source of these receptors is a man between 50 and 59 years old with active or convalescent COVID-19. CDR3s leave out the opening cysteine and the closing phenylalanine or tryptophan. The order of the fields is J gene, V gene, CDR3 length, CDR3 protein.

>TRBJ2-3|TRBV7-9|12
ASSLISYTDTQY
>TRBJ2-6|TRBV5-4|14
ASSRGGGSGANVLT
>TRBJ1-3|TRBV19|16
ASSPLPRDGQDGNTIY
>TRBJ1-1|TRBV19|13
ASSIQATVNTEAF
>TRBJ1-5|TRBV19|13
ASSIDQAGSNPQH
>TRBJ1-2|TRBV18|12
ASSPGAVAYDYT
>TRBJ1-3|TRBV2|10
ATTESRNTIY
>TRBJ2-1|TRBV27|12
ASSFLENGNEQF
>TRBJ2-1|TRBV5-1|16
ASSLADYGLAGYNEQF
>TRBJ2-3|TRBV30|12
AWKPGLQVHTQY
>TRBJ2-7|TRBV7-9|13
ASSFGGGSSYEQY
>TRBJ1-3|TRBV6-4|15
ASSAHEARLTGNTIY
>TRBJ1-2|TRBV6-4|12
ASSRGTGDYGYT
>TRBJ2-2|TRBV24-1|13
ATSDLNSYTGELF
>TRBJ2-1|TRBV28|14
ASSNRGMGFYNEQF
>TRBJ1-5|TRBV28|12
ASSLSLSNQPQH
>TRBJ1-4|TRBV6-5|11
ASLGKKGEKLF